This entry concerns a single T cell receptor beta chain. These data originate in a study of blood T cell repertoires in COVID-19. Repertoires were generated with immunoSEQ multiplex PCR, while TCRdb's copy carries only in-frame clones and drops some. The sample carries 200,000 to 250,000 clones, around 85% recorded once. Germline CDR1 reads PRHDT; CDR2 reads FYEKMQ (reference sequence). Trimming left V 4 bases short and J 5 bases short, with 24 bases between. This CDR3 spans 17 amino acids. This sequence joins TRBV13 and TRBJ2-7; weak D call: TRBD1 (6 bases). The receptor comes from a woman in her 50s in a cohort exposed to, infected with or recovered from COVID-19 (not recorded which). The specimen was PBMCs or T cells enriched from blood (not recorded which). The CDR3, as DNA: TGTGCCAGCAGCTCACAGGGTTTGGGCTTTATTTCCGACGAGCAGTACTTC. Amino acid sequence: CASSSQGLGFISDEQYF.